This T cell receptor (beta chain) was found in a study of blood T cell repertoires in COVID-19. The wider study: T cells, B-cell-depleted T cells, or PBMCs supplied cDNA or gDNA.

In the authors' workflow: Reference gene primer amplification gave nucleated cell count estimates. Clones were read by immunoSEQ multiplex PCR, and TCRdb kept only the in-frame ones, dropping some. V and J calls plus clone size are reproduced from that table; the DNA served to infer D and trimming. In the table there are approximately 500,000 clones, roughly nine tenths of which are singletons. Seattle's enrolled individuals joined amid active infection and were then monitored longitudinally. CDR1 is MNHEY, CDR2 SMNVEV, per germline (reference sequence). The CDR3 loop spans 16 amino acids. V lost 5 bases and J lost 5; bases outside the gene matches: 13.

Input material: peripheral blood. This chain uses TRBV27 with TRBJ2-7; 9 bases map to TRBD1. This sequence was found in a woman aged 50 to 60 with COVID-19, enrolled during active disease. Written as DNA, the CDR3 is TGTGCCAGCAGTCCCTCGACCGGGACAGGGACCAACGAGCAGTACTTC. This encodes CASSPSTGTGTNEQYF.